The 9 T cell receptor beta chains below were found in one sample sequenced in a study of regulatory T cells in long-lasting Graves disease. Time point meaning: newly diagnosed GD, antithyroid drugs for less than 3 months. TCR sequences were obtained from RNA taken from PBMCs. The TCR beta library used iRepertoire HTBI primers with Arm-PCR amplification of CDR3. TCRdb itself ran the multiplex PCR reads through MiXCR, one entry per CDR3 protein. The table has about 620,000 distinct CDR3 sequences, around 15% seen once. The sample was also linked to a second study, of T cells in Graves' hyperthyroidism and ophthalmopathy.

The input for sequencing was peripheral blood mononuclear cells (PBMCs), taken at new diagnosis, from a patient treated with antithyroid drugs. The receptors derive from a woman younger than 45 with Graves disease.

This clonotype was recorded many times. The chain couples TRBV25-1 to TRBJ1-1, with D unresolved. Germline assignment: CDR1 MGHDK and CDR2 SYGVNS. The germline V and J ends were trimmed by 6 bases and 10 bases, with 12 bases remaining between them. CDR3 size: 11 residues. The CDR3 loop is CASRRNSGAFF. For the CDR3, the DNA is TGTGCCAGCAGAAGAAATTCGGGAGCTTTCTTT.

The J gene is TRBJ1-3, the V gene TRBV27; TRBD1 matches at 7 bases. This CDR3 has 18 residues. Germline-derived CDR1 and CDR2 are MNHEY and SMNVEV (reference sequence). The junction had 18 bases not matched to a gene; V was cut back by 4 bases and J by 6 bases. The CDR3 spells CASSSRTGAMASSNTIYF. The CDR3 DNA reads TGTGCCAGCAGTTCAAGGACAGGAGCGATGGCGTCCTCAAACACCATATATTTT.

This chain links TRBV20-1 with TRBJ2-7; D may be TRBD1 (5 bases). The CDR3 covers 11 residues. Trimming took off 5 bases at V and 3 bases at J, with 8 bases between the two ends. Germline values: CDR1 DFQATT, CDR2 SNEGSKA (reference sequence). In nucleotides, the CDR3 is TGCAGTGCTCAGGGTGGCTACGAGCAGTACTTC. Encoded protein: CSAQGGYEQYF.

This clonotype was observed a few times. This chain links TRBV9 with TRBJ1-3; D remains ambiguous. CDR1 SGDLS and CDR2 YYNGEE come from the germline V gene. The CDR3 is made up of 15 amino acids. V was pared by 0 bases and J by 3 bases, with 10 bases between. The CDR3 bases are TGTGCCAGCAGCGTAGACGTCGGGGTTGGAAACACCATATATTTT. Its protein is CASSVDVGVGNTIYF.

This clonotype was picked up a small number of times. A read error may be the cause here, since a much bigger clone is one base away. The chain combines TRBV6-1 with TRBJ1-2; 7 bases map to TRBD1. Germline CDR1 and CDR2: MNHNS and SASEGT. CDR3 length: 15 residues. CDR3 loop: CANSGLQGRLSGYTF. CDR3 nucleotide sequence: TGTGCCAACAGTGGACTACAGGGGAGGCTGAGTGGCTACACCTTC.

This clonotype was detected many times. This sequence joins TRBV10-3 and TRBJ2-3; D tentatively fits TRBD1 or TRBD2 (6 bases each). CDR1 is ENHRY and CDR2 is SYGVKD in the germline V gene. The CDR3 has 17 residues. Trimming took 2 bases from V and 6 from J, leaving 21 bases between them. The CDR3 loop is CAISEAALRDKRDTQYF. The CDR3 DNA is TGTGCCATCAGTGAGGCTGCCCTGCGGGACAAAAGGGATACGCAGTATTTT.

This clonotype has at least ten counts. The rearrangement links TRBV28 to TRBJ1-3; TRBD1 agrees at 8 bases. The CDR3 extends over 16 amino acids. Germline V gives CDR1 MDHEN, CDR2 SYDVKM. After removal of 3 bases from V and 2 bases from J, the junction contained 6 bases not matched to a gene. The CDR3 nucleotides read TGTGCCAGCAGTTTCGCGGACAGGGTAACTGGAAACACCATATATTTT. It encodes CASSFADRVTGNTIYF.

This clonotype came up many times. V gene TRBV30 combines with J gene TRBJ1-2; perhaps TRBD1 as D (6 bases). There are 14 residues in the CDR3. The V end was cut by 2 bases, the J end by 5 bases, with 15 bases between. CDR1 and CDR2 (germline): GTSNPN, SVGIG (reference sequence). This CDR3 is CAWSRRPQGYGYTF. CDR3 in DNA: TGTGCCTGGAGTCGCAGACCCCAGGGGTATGGCTACACCTTC.

With regard to this clonotype: At one end the junction does not follow the germline gene, possibly because of a read error. The rearrangement joins TRBV28 to TRBJ2-1, with D perhaps matching TRBD1 (5 bases). This CDR3 region has 15 residues. CDR1 and CDR2 (germline): MDHEN, SYDVKM. The CDR3 here is CVSSLGQGSYNEQFF. The CDR3 DNA sequence: TGTGTCAGCAGTTTGGGTCAGGGCTCCTACAATGAGCAGTTCTTC.